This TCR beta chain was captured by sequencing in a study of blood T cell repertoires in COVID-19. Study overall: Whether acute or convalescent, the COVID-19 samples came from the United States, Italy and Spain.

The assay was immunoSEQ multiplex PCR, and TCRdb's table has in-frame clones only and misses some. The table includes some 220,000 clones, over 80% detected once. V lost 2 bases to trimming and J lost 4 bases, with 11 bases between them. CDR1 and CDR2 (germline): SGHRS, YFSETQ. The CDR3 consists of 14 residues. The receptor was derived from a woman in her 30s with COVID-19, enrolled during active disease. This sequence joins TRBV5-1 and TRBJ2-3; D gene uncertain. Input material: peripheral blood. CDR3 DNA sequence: TGCGCCAGCAGCTTTTCGGAGATGGCAGATACGCAGTATTTT. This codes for CASSFSEMADTQYF.